These 23 T cell receptor beta chains came from one sample sequenced in a study of T cell responses to AZD1222 COVID-19 vaccine. Libraries were prepared by immunoSEQ multiplex PCR; TCRdb keeps only in-frame clonotypes and omits some of them. The table shows some 140,000 clones, with about 80% occurring only once. The sequencing used peripheral blood, collected on day 0 of AZD1222 vaccination. Receptor source: an adult in good health.

Here the CDR3 reads CASRPGQAAHQPQHF. The CDR3 DNA is TGTGCCAGCAGGCCCGGACAGGCCGCCCATCAGCCCCAGCATTTT. V gene TRBV6-5 combines with J gene TRBJ1-5, with 7 bases aligning to TRBD1. The CDR3 loop spans 15 amino acids. Germline CDR1 and CDR2: MNHEY and SVGAGI. Unmatched junction bases numbered 10, after V lost 6 bases and J lost 5 bases.

The rearrangement links TRBV4-1 to TRBJ1-2; D possibly corresponds to TRBD1 (5 bases). The CDR3 sequence is 14 residues long. The germline CDR1 and CDR2 sequences are MGHRA and YSYEKL. Deletions cut 6 bases from V and 6 bases from J, with 17 bases between. CDR3 sequence reads: CASRRIEGRDGYTF. The CDR3 coding sequence is TGCGCCAGCAGGCGAATTGAGGGCAGGGATGGCTACACCTTC.

This clone appeared once. The V call is TRBV5-1, the J call TRBJ2-3; TRBD2 matches at 9 bases. The CDR3 has 17 amino acids. Germline CDR1 is SGHRS and CDR2 is YFSETQ. Trimming cost V 1 base and J 0 bases; bases outside gene matches: 6. The CDR3 bases are TGCGCCAGCAGCTTGTACCAGCGGGGGGTTAGCACAGATACGCAGTATTTT. Protein product: CASSLYQRGVSTDTQYF.

Only one count was recorded for this clone. The V call is TRBV21-1, the J call TRBJ1-6; the table names TRBD1, a call not compared with the DNA. TRBV21-1 is reported as a pseudogene. This CDR3 spans 20 amino acids. This chain's CDR3 is CASSITGTGGHSWLNSPLHF. Written as DNA, the CDR3 is TGTGCCAGCAGCATTACCGGGACAGGGGGCCATAGTTGGTTAAATTCACCCCTCCACTTT.

The chain joins TRBV19 to TRBJ1-2, with 8 bases matching TRBD1. The germline gives CDR1 LNHDA, CDR2 SQIVND (reference sequence). V shed 4 bases and J 5 bases; nucleotides not matched to a gene: 12. The CDR3 runs 16 residues. CDR3 coding DNA: TGTGCCAGTAGTAGACAAGAGTACGGGACAGGTTATGGCTACACCTTC. This encodes CASSRQEYGTGYGYTF.

This clone has more than one count but fewer than ten. The chain is built from TRBV18 and TRBJ2-7; D is perhaps TRBD2 (5 bases). The V end was cut by 3 bases, the J end by 0 bases, with 6 bases between. CDR3 length: 13 amino acids. The germline V gene encodes CDR1 KGHSH and CDR2 LQKENI. The CDR3, as DNA: TGTGCCAGCTCACCGGGGAGCTCCTACGAGCAGTACTTC. Protein sequence: CASSPGSSYEQYF.

This clone came up many times. This chain uses TRBV5-6 with TRBJ1-1; 7 nucleotides agree with TRBD1. Looked up from germline, CDR1 is SGHDT and CDR2 is YYEEEE. V lost 4 bases and J lost 1; bases outside the gene matches: 1. The CDR3 runs 13 residues. Here the CDR3 DNA reads TGTGCCAGCAGCCGGACAGGGAACACTGAAGCTTTCTTT. Its protein product is CASSRTGNTEAFF.

This sequence joins TRBV11-2 and TRBJ1-1; 8 bases fit TRBD1. CDR3 length: 17 residues. V shed 3 bases and J 2 bases; nucleotides not matched to a gene: 11. The germline V gene has CDR1 SGHAT and CDR2 FQNNGV. CDR3 DNA: TGTGCCAGCAGCTTCTCCGGGACAGGCTTTGCCAACACTGAAGCTTTCTTT. This translates into CASSFSGTGFANTEAFF. The full variable domain, rest sourced from reference TRBV11-2 and TRBJ1-1, is EAGVAQSPRYKIIEKRQSVAFWCNPISGHATLYWYQQILGQGPKLLIQFQNNGVVDDSQLPKDRFSAERLKGVDSTLKIQPAKLEDSAVYLCASSFSGTGFANTEAFFGQGTRLTVV.

The CDR3 protein is CASSLPKTGGNEQYF. The DNA for the CDR3 is TGTGCCAGCAGCTTGCCAAAGACAGGGGGCAACGAGCAGTACTTC. This chain uses TRBV11-2 with TRBJ2-7, with TRBD1 matching 10 bases. In germline, CDR1 is SGHAT, CDR2 FQNNGV. The CDR3 runs to 15 residues. With 3 bases clipped from V and 5 bases from J, the junction kept 7 bases outside the gene matches.

The chain couples TRBV7-9 to TRBJ2-3; D assignment may be TRBD1 or TRBD2 (5 bases each). The CDR3 sequence is 15 residues long. Germline V gives CDR1 SEHNR, CDR2 FQNEAQ (reference sequence). Trimming took off 3 bases at V and 1 base at J, with 11 bases between the two ends. CDR3 nucleotides: TGTGCCAGCAGCTTGGCCGGGGCTCGCACAGATACGCAGTATTTT. Translating it yields CASSLAGARTDTQYF.

The chain links TRBV19 to TRBJ1-5, with D uncertain. V lost 3 bases to trimming and J lost 5 bases, with 14 bases between them. CDR1 LNHDA and CDR2 SQIVND come from the germline V gene (reference sequence). The CDR3 runs to 15 residues. The CDR3 DNA is TGTGCCAGTAGTATTGAACCCACTACCCATCAGCCCCAGCATTTT. It encodes CASSIEPTTHQPQHF. Together with reference TRBV19 and TRBJ1-5, the CDR3 gives the full variable domain: DGGITQSPKYLFRKEGQNVTLSCEQNLNHDAMYWYRQDPGQGLRLIYYSQIVNDFQKGDIAEGYSVSREKKESFPLTVTSAQKNPTAFYLCASSIEPTTHQPQHFGDGTRLSIL.

CDR3: CATSTQTDTEAFF. The CDR3, as DNA: TGTGCCACCAGCACCCAGACAGACACTGAAGCTTTCTTT. The rearrangement links TRBV15 to TRBJ1-1; tentative D call: TRBD1 (5 bases). This CDR3 has 13 amino acids. Germline V gives CDR1 LNHNV, CDR2 YYDKDF (reference sequence). Trimming left V 4 bases short and J 3 bases short, with 9 bases between.

This clone was recorded a few times. The rearrangement joins TRBV19 to TRBJ2-2; 8 nucleotides agree with TRBD2. The CDR3 spans 16 residues. Germline CDR1 is LNHDA and CDR2 is SQIVND (reference sequence). Losses at the gene ends were 4 bases for V and 6 bases for J; bases not matched to a gene: 10. This CDR3 is CASSRVAGLSAGELFF. The CDR3 bases are TGTGCCAGTAGTAGGGTAGCGGGGCTAAGCGCCGGGGAGCTGTTTTTT.

The rearrangement joins TRBV9 to TRBJ2-5; D not certain. The CDR3 length is 14 residues. Per the germline V gene, CDR1 is SGDLS and CDR2 is YYNGEE. Trimming removed 0 bases at V and 5 bases at J, with 11 bases between. This CDR3 is CASSVDPGRETQYF. The CDR3 region has the DNA TGTGCCAGCAGCGTAGACCCTGGCCGGGAGACCCAGTACTTC.

The rearrangement links TRBV27 to TRBJ2-3; D tentatively reads TRBD1 or TRBD2 (5 bases each). The CDR3 is 21 amino acids. Trimming removed 0 bases at V and 1 base at J, with 26 bases between. Germline V CDR1 and CDR2: MNHEY, SMNVEV (reference sequence). This CDR3 is CASSLSPPLGRNTRGTDTQYF. The CDR3 DNA follows: TGTGCCAGCAGTTTATCCCCACCCTTGGGACGGAATACGAGGGGCACAGATACGCAGTATTTT.

The rearrangement joins TRBV7-3 to TRBJ1-1, with 7 bases identical to TRBD1. There are 15 residues in the CDR3. Per the germline V gene, CDR1 is SGHTA and CDR2 is FQGTGA. J was trimmed by 6 bases and V by 5 bases; bases with no gene match: 12. The CDR3 spells CASSLQPQGIAEAFF. The CDR3, as DNA: TGTGCCAGCAGCCTTCAACCACAGGGGATCGCTGAAGCTTTCTTT.

In the case of this clone: This sample also contains other DNA sequences that code for the same CDR3. This chain uses TRBV7-9 with TRBJ2-7; a weak D match, TRBD2 (5 bases). Looked up from germline, CDR1 is SEHNR and CDR2 is FQNEAQ (reference sequence). V was clipped by 6 bases and J by 4 bases, with 10 bases between them. CDR3 length: 12 residues. CDR3 protein: CASSPSGYEQYF. The CDR3 coding sequence is TGTGCCAGCAGTCCTTCGGGATACGAGCAGTACTTC. The complete variable domain, with remaining parts taken from reference TRBV7-9 and TRBJ2-7, reads DTGVSQNPRHKITKRGQNVTFRCDPISEHNRLYWYRQTLGQGPEFLTYFQNEAQLEKSRLLSDRFSAERPKGSFSTLEIQRTEQGDSAMYLCASSPSGYEQYFGPGTRLTVT.

The V and J genes are TRBV4-1 and TRBJ1-6; D gene uncertain. The CDR3 is 16 amino acids. Trimming left V 0 bases short and J 5 bases short, with 11 bases between. The germline V gene has CDR1 MGHRA and CDR2 YSYEKL. The CDR3 spells CASSQDPGRDNSPLHF. The DNA of the CDR3 is TGCGCCAGCAGCCAAGACCCCGGGAGGGATAATTCACCCCTCCACTTT.

The V gene is TRBV11-2, the J gene TRBJ2-7, with a weak D call TRBD1 (6 bases). The ends were cut back, 4 bases at V and 4 bases at J, with 8 bases in the middle. Germline lookup yields CDR1 SGHAT and CDR2 FQNNGV. There are 12 residues in the CDR3. As DNA, the CDR3 is TGTGCCAGCAGCTCAACAGGGTACGAGCAGTACTTC. It encodes CASSSTGYEQYF.

The rearrangement links TRBV14 to TRBJ2-1, with 8 bases lining up with TRBD2. Germline-derived CDR1 and CDR2 are SGHDN and FVKESK. J gave up 5 bases and V 0 bases, and 9 bases lay outside the gene matches. The CDR3 loop spans 17 amino acids. CDR3 sequence: CASSQDIRRGGDNEQFF. The DNA of the CDR3 is TGTGCCAGCAGCCAAGACATCCGACGGGGGGGCGACAATGAGCAGTTCTTC.

The chain is built from TRBV6-1 and TRBJ2-5; D may be TRBD2 (5 bases). V lost 2 bases to trimming and J lost 1 base, with 11 bases between them. The CDR3 loop spans 15 amino acids. Germline CDR1 reads MNHNS; CDR2 reads SASEGT. CDR3 nucleotide sequence: TGTGCCAGCAGTGAACGGTTAGGAGGCCAAGAGACCCAGTACTTC. Its translation: CASSERLGGQETQYF.

The chain is built from TRBV5-1 and TRBJ1-4; weak D call: TRBD1 (5 bases). This CDR3 contains 15 residues. Trimming left V 3 bases short and J 3 bases short, with 12 bases between. Per the germline V gene, CDR1 is SGHRS and CDR2 is YFSETQ. DNA of the CDR3: TGCGCCAGCAGCTCGGACACCCCGCCTAATGAAAAACTGTTTTTT. Translation: CASSSDTPPNEKLFF.

A few counts support this clone. V usage is TRBV7-3 and J usage is TRBJ1-2; the D gene is possibly TRBD1 (5 bases). The CDR3 is made up of 15 amino acids. V shed 5 bases and J shed 3 bases, with 16 bases lying between them. Looked up from germline, CDR1 is SGHTA and CDR2 is FQGTGA. Here the CDR3 reads CASSPSGQGDYGYTF. In nucleotides, the CDR3 is TGTGCCAGCAGCCCTAGCGGCCAGGGTGACTATGGCTACACCTTC.